Presented here are 2 T cell receptor beta chains from one specimen sequenced in a study of T cell changes during pregnancy in multiple sclerosis. Repertoires were generated with immunoSEQ multiplex PCR, while TCRdb's copy carries only in-frame clones and drops some. The table has under 50,000 clones, about 90% seen once. This sample comprised peripheral blood, obtained in the first trimester of pregnancy. The receptors stem from a female donor in good health, enrolled as a control in a pregnancy study.

This clone appeared a single time. The chain uses TRBV28 and TRBJ1-5; the match to TRBD1 covers 10 bases. The V gene end was trimmed by 6 bases and the J gene end by 5 bases; junction bases not matched to a gene: 4. The germline V gene encodes CDR1 MDHEN and CDR2 SYDVKM. The CDR3 consists of 14 residues. CDR3 residues: CASRTGQGDQPQHF. The CDR3 DNA sequence: TGTGCCAGCAGGACCGGACAGGGGGATCAGCCCCAGCATTTT. Drawing the rest from reference TRBV28 and TRBJ1-5, the complete variable domain is DVKVTQSSRYLVKRTGEKVFLECVQDMDHENMFWYRQDPGLGLRLIYFSYDVKMKEKGDIPEGYSVSREKKERFSLILESASTNQTSMYLCASRTGQGDQPQHFGDGTRLSIL.

The CDR3 DNA is TGTGCCAGCAGTTTAGGGACTAGCGGGCTCTACAATGAGCAGTTCTTC. Protein product: CASSLGTSGLYNEQFF. This chain joins TRBV27 and TRBJ2-1; 12 bases align to TRBD2. V was pared by 2 bases and J by 3 bases, with 2 bases of the junction left unmatched. In germline, CDR1 is MNHEY, CDR2 SMNVEV (reference sequence). This CDR3 comprises 16 residues.